Below, 20 T cell receptor beta chains from the same sample are listed, as sequenced in a study of blood T cells in healthy people across ages. It was with a sample-barcoded 5' primer and a J-beta primer mix that a second PCR of roughly 6 to 12 cycles was run. TCRdb re-analysed the 5' RACE reads in MiXCR, keeping a single row per CDR3 protein. There are hundreds of thousands of distinct CDR3 sequences in the sample; about 48% occur only once, and roughly an eighth lies in the top ten. Sequenced material: blood. The receptors were sampled from a man aged 25 to 40 in good health.

The V and J genes are TRBV4-1 and TRBJ2-3, with D perhaps being TRBD1 or TRBD2 (5 bases each). Trimming stripped 4 bases from V and 11 bases from J, with 13 bases between. The CDR3 runs to 12 residues. From germline, CDR1 is MGHRA and CDR2 YSYEKL. The CDR3 nucleotides are TGCGCCAGCAGCCCAGGGAACCGGGGGCAGTATTTT. Protein: CASSPGNRGQYF.

This clonotype was seen more than once but under ten times. A much larger clonotype is one base distant, so this may be a read error. The chain recombines TRBV15 with TRBJ2-1; D is undetermined. Judging by the DNA end, TRBJ2-7 fits better; the J call may be wrong. Per germline, CDR1 LNHNV and CDR2 YYDKDF (reference sequence). There are 14 residues in the CDR3. CDR3 in amino acids: CATSSGDNYNEQYF. The DNA of the CDR3 is TGTGCCACCAGCAGCGGTGACAATTACAATGAGCAGTACTTC.

This clonotype appeared a few times. V and J are TRBV6-1 and TRBJ2-7, with D unclear. V was shortened by 6 bases and J by 7 bases, with 22 bases between the two germline ends. The CDR3 is 15 residues long. Germline V gene sequence: CDR1 MNHNS, CDR2 SASEGT. CDR3 DNA: TGTGCCAGCAGCCCCCAGGCAGGTTCCTACAATGAGCAGTACTTC. This codes for CASSPQAGSYNEQYF.

As to this clonotype: Mismatch with germline at one junction end may stem from a read error. CDR3 residues: CASCLEVDSQPQHF. DNA for the CDR3: TGTGCCAGCTGCTTAGAAGTAGATTCTCAGCCCCAGCATTTT. The J gene is TRBJ1-5, the V gene TRBV7-2; no definite D call. The CDR3 totals 14 residues. Per germline, CDR1 SGHTA and CDR2 FQGNSA.

V is TRBV2 and J is TRBJ2-4; D is possibly TRBD1 or TRBD2 (5 bases each). This CDR3 is 15 amino acids long. Germline values: CDR1 SNHLY, CDR2 FYNNEI. V gave up 8 bases and J gave up 0 bases, with 14 bases separating them. CDR3 in DNA: TGTGCCAGCCTACGGGGCCTTCTAGCCAAAAACATTCAGTACTTC. Amino acid sequence: CASLRGLLAKNIQYF.

The genes are TRBV4-1 and TRBJ2-7; possibly TRBD1 or TRBD2 for D (5 bases each). The CDR3 consists of 15 residues. The germline CDR1 and CDR2 sequences are MGHRA and YSYEKL. V was clipped by 0 bases and J by 2 bases, with 11 bases between them. The CDR3 DNA reads as TGCGCCAGCAGCCAAGAAACCAGGGAGACCTACGAGCAGTACTTC. Translation gives CASSQETRETYEQYF.

This chain uses TRBV4-1 with TRBJ1-2; no definite D call. The CDR3 is 17 residues long. V was shortened by 0 bases and J by 2 bases, with 16 bases between the two germline ends. Germline CDR1 is MGHRA and CDR2 is YSYEKL. The CDR3, as DNA: TGCGCCAGCAGCCAAGAAGGCCAACGGGGTCCAAACTATGGCTACACCTTC. This sequence encodes CASSQEGQRGPNYGYTF.

V is TRBV4-2 and J is TRBJ1-5, with 8 bases that match TRBD1. V was pared by 0 bases and J by 2 bases, with 12 bases of the junction left unmatched. The CDR3 loop spans 19 amino acids. In germline, CDR1 is LGHNA, CDR2 YNFKEQ. In nucleotides, the CDR3 is TGTGCCAGCAGCCAAGAGCAAGCGGACAGGGCCTTCTGCAATCAGCCCCAGCATTTT. Translating gives CASSQEQADRAFCNQPQHF.

This clonotype turned up a few times. This rearrangement joins TRBV4-2 to TRBJ1-5; D is unclear. Germline-derived CDR1 and CDR2 are LGHNA and YNFKEQ. Trimming shortened V by 0 bases and J by 7 bases, and 7 bases separated the two germline ends. The CDR3 loop spans 13 amino acids. The chain's CDR3 is CASSQDKEQPQHF. CDR3 coding DNA: TGTGCCAGCAGCCAAGATAAGGAGCAGCCCCAGCATTTT.

This clonotype was counted only a few times. This chain connects TRBV29-1 to TRBJ2-4; 9 bases agree with TRBD2. This CDR3 is 12 amino acids long. The V segment lost 3 bases and the J segment 13 bases; nucleotides outside the gene matches: 7. Germline CDR1 reads SQVTM; CDR2 reads ANQGSEA. CDR3 coding DNA: TGCAGCGTTGAGGGTAGCGGGAGCGCGCAGTACTTC. The encoded protein is CSVEGSGSAQYF.

This clonotype was counted once. The chain links TRBV20-1 to TRBJ2-3; D is perhaps TRBD2 (5 bases). CDR1 is DFQATT, CDR2 SNEGSKA, per germline (reference sequence). The CDR3 is made up of 15 amino acids. Between the trimmed V and J ends, which lost 0 bases and 0 bases, there was a span of 10 bases. CDR3 sequence (DNA): TGCAGTGCTAGAGATCTGGGAGTTAGCACAGATACGCAGTATTTT. This sequence encodes CSARDLGVSTDTQYF.

The chain has TRBV27 and TRBJ2-1, with 8 nucleotides matching TRBD2. CDR3 size: 16 residues. V gave up 4 bases and J gave up 2 bases; unmatched junction bases: 7. Germline V lookup: CDR1 MNHEY, CDR2 SMNVEV (reference sequence). For the CDR3, the DNA is TGTGCCAGCAGTTCCTCCCGGGGGGGCGCCTACAATGAGCAGTTCTTC. This translates into CASSSSRGGAYNEQFF.

The J gene is TRBJ2-5, the V gene TRBV4-3; tentative D call: TRBD2 (6 bases). The CDR3 is 16 residues long. Germline CDR1 reads LGHNA; CDR2 reads YSLEER. V was shortened by 9 bases and J by 2 bases, with 22 bases between the two germline ends. CDR3 amino acids: CARTGAHDSTQETQYF. The DNA for the CDR3 is TGCGCCAGGACGGGAGCACACGATAGTACTCAAGAGACCCAGTACTTC.

The V gene is TRBV4-1, the J gene TRBJ2-6, with D hard to call. The V gene lost 0 bases and the J gene lost 0 bases, with 6 bases spanning the gap. CDR1 and CDR2 (germline): MGHRA, YSYEKL. The CDR3 sequence is 16 residues long. The CDR3 nucleotides read TGCGCCAGCAGCCAAGAGCGGTTCTCTGGGGCCAACGTCCTGACTTTC. Translated, it gives CASSQERFSGANVLTF.

This clonotype has just a few counts. The V gene is TRBV29-1, the J gene TRBJ2-1; 9 nucleotides agree with TRBD2. This CDR3 comprises 16 residues. Germline CDR1 is SQVTM and CDR2 is ANQGSEA. Losses at the gene ends were 5 bases for V and 2 bases for J; bases not matched to a gene: 10. The CDR3 sequence: CSVTTTSGRTYNEQFF. DNA for the CDR3: TGCAGCGTTACTACCACTAGCGGGCGGACCTACAATGAGCAGTTCTTC.

V is TRBV6-5 and J is TRBJ2-7; D unresolved. The CDR3 has 15 residues. Trimming left V 1 base short and J 2 bases short, with 12 bases between. The germline V gene has CDR1 MNHEY and CDR2 SVGAGI. The CDR3 DNA reads TGTGCCAGCAGTTACTTCCAGGACGGTCCCTACGAGCAGTACTTC. It specifies CASSYFQDGPYEQYF.

CDR3 DNA sequence: TGTGCCAGCAGCTTCAACACTTTGGACCCTTCACCCCTCCACTTT. This sequence encodes CASSFNTLDPSPLHF. V is TRBV7-2 and J is TRBJ1-6, with unresolved D. Germline values: CDR1 SGHTA, CDR2 FQGNSA. The CDR3 sequence is 15 residues long. V was shortened by 3 bases and J by 9 bases, with 15 bases between the two germline ends.

This clonotype was recorded a few times. This chain connects TRBV4-2 to TRBJ2-2; 11 bases match TRBD2. Germline V gene data show CDR1 as LGHNA and CDR2 as YNFKEQ. The length of the CDR3 is 17 residues. Trimming removed 0 bases from V and 4 bases from J; junction bases left unmatched: 4. CDR3 protein: CASSQDRLAGTTGELFF. The CDR3, as DNA: TGTGCCAGCAGCCAAGATCGACTAGCGGGGACCACCGGGGAGCTGTTTTTT.

V gene TRBV6-5 combines with J gene TRBJ2-3; 15 bases are shared with TRBD2. The length of the CDR3 is 20 residues. The J segment lost 3 bases and the V segment lost 2 bases, leaving 12 bases of the junction unmatched. Germline V lookup: CDR1 MNHEY, CDR2 SVGAGI. The CDR3 DNA is TGTGCCAGCAGTTACCCCGGACTAGCGGGGGGGCCATTGAGTACAGATACGCAGTATTTT. Its translation: CASSYPGLAGGPLSTDTQYF.

The rearrangement joins TRBV10-3 to TRBJ2-3, with D perhaps TRBD1 or TRBD2 (6 bases each). This CDR3 comprises 13 residues. The germline V gene encodes CDR1 ENHRY and CDR2 SYGVKD. Trimming left V 8 bases short and J 3 bases short, with 12 bases between. The CDR3 loop is CAISGGGTDTQYF. In DNA form, the CDR3 reads TGTGCCATCTCCGGGGGCGGAACAGATACGCAGTATTTT.